This is a list of T cell receptor beta chains from one sample in a study of cytomegalovirus exposure and HLA in healthy donors. Using immunoSEQ multiplex PCR, the repertoire was profiled, and TCRdb retains in-frame clones only, with some absent. In the table there are some 250,000 clones, around 80% of which are singletons. Sample: PBMCs. These receptors all come from a woman aged 40 to 50 in good health and CMV-seropositive. The CDR3 runs from the conserved cysteine through the conserved F or W. D genes are given only for firm matches. Size values are once, few and many counts, or a class for expanded clones, and some rows have none.

d_call j_call clone_size v_call cdr3_aa cdr3_nt
. TRBJ2-3 . TRBV5-6 CASSLRGLGTDTQYF TGTGCCAGCAGCTTACGAGGGTTGGGCACAGATACGCAGTATTTT
TRBD1 TRBJ1-6 . TRBV2 CASSIQGAGNSPLHF TGTGCCAGCAGCATACAGGGGGCTGGAAATTCACCCCTCCACTTT
. TRBJ1-1 . TRBV19 CASKATRTGNTEAFF TGTGCCAGTAAAGCGACTAGGACTGGGAACACTGAAGCTTTCTTT
. TRBJ2-7 . TRBV11-3 CASSLTSSYEQYF TGTGCCAGCAGCCTGACTAGCTCCTACGAGCAGTACTTC
. TRBJ1-1 . TRBV11-1 CASSRARPEAFF TGTGCCAGCAGCCGAGCACGTCCTGAAGCTTTCTTT
. TRBJ2-5 . TRBV5-1 CASSLDRRGPQETQYF TGCGCCAGCAGCTTGGACAGGCGTGGCCCTCAAGAGACCCAGTACTTC
. TRBJ1-1 . TRBV6-5 CASKPPGARAEAFF TGTGCCAGCAAGCCCCCAGGGGCTAGGGCTGAAGCTTTCTTT
TRBD1 TRBJ2-1 . TRBV19 CASSLFIGQGYNEQFF TGTGCCAGTAGTCTCTTTATCGGACAGGGTTACAATGAGCAGTTCTTC
. TRBJ2-5 . TRBV7-2 CASSFGGNTGETQYF TGTGCCAGCAGCTTCGGGGGAAATACCGGAGAGACCCAGTACTTC
TRBD1 TRBJ1-5 . TRBV7-2 CASSLQGFDQPQHF TGTGCCAGCAGCCTACAGGGGTTCGATCAGCCCCAGCATTTT
TRBD1 TRBJ1-1 . TRBV29-1 CSAGTGGAIAEAFF TGCAGCGCTGGGACAGGGGGAGCTATTGCTGAAGCTTTCTTT
. TRBJ2-3 . TRBV7-9 CSSSFQVLPDTQYF TGTTCCAGCAGCTTCCAGGTCCTCCCAGATACGCAGTATTTT
TRBD2 TRBJ2-7 . TRBV30 CAWTPPSGVFEQYF TGTGCCTGGACCCCGCCTAGCGGGGTCTTCGAGCAGTACTTC
. TRBJ1-1 . TRBV14 CASSQDAKGLGGTEAFF TGTGCCAGCAGCCAAGATGCAAAGGGGTTGGGAGGCACTGAAGCTTTCTTT
TRBD1 TRBJ1-1 . TRBV19 CASSPRTGGNEAFF TGTGCCAGTAGTCCCCGGACAGGGGGCAACGAAGCTTTCTTT
TRBD1 TRBJ2-7 once TRBV4-2 CASSQTGEVNEQYF TGTGCCAGCAGCCAGACAGGGGAGGTCAACGAGCAGTACTTC
TRBD2 TRBJ2-1 . TRBV6-1 CASSEALLAGGNEQFF TGTGCCAGCAGTGAAGCCCTACTAGCGGGGGGGAATGAGCAGTTCTTC
. TRBJ1-1 once TRBV4-2 CASSQGSGAGGTEAFF TGTGCCAGCAGCCAAGGATCAGGCGCCGGGGGCACTGAAGCTTTCTTT
. TRBJ2-7 . TRBV11-3 CASSTGHAFYEQYF TGTGCCAGCAGCACCGGACACGCCTTCTACGAGCAGTACTTC
. TRBJ1-6 . TRBV4-3 CASSQELLSGLSNSPLHF TGCGCCAGCAGCCAAGAGCTTCTTTCAGGGTTGTCGAACTCACCCCTCCACTTT
. TRBJ2-2 . TRBV7-9 CSSNRLNSGELFF TGTTCCAGCAACCGGTTAAACTCCGGGGAGCTGTTTTTT
TRBD1 TRBJ2-5 . TRBV29-1 CSGNRGQETQYF TGCAGCGGTAACAGGGGCCAAGAGACCCAGTACTTC
TRBD1 TRBJ1-1 . TRBV18 CASSPTLATGGNTEAFF TGTGCCAGCTCACCAACCCTCGCGACAGGGGGTAACACTGAAGCTTTCTTT
. TRBJ2-6 . TRBV9 CASGRSGANVLTF TGTGCCAGCGGGCGTTCTGGGGCCAACGTCCTGACTTTC
TRBD1 TRBJ1-1 . TRBV27 CASTVGQGALTAFF TGTGCCAGCACTGTAGGACAGGGGGCCCTTACAGCTTTCTTT